This note documents a single T cell receptor beta chain sequence. Its specificity is not known. This CDR3 fails to terminate in the conserved phenylalanine or tryptophan, so it likely reflects a read error. The limits of the CDR3 on the DNA are not certain, so only TCRdb's listed CDR3 is given. The CDR3 has 9 amino acids, counting both end residues. Germline V gene lookup returns CDR1 DFQATT and CDR2 SNEGSKA (reference sequence). These data come from a study of T cells in Graves' hyperthyroidism and ophthalmopathy. Amplified TCR beta CDR3 regions came from RNA transcripts. The HTBI set primed first-round TCR CDR3 RT-PCR. TCRdb ran MiXCR on the multiplex PCR reads and lists one entry per CDR3 protein. Seen here are fewer than 750,000 distinct CDR3 sequences, around 45% observed once, and the top ten hold about 8.3%. Study-level points and caveats: The model foresaw ophthalmopathy a median roughly 6.6 months prior to onset.

The sequenced material came from peripheral blood or thyroid tissue (not recorded which). The V and J genes are TRBV20-1 and TRBJ1-4; TRBD1 is the table's D call and was not checked against the DNA. This clonotype originated in a woman under 30 with Graves' hyperthyroidism. CDR3: CSARDTGRL.